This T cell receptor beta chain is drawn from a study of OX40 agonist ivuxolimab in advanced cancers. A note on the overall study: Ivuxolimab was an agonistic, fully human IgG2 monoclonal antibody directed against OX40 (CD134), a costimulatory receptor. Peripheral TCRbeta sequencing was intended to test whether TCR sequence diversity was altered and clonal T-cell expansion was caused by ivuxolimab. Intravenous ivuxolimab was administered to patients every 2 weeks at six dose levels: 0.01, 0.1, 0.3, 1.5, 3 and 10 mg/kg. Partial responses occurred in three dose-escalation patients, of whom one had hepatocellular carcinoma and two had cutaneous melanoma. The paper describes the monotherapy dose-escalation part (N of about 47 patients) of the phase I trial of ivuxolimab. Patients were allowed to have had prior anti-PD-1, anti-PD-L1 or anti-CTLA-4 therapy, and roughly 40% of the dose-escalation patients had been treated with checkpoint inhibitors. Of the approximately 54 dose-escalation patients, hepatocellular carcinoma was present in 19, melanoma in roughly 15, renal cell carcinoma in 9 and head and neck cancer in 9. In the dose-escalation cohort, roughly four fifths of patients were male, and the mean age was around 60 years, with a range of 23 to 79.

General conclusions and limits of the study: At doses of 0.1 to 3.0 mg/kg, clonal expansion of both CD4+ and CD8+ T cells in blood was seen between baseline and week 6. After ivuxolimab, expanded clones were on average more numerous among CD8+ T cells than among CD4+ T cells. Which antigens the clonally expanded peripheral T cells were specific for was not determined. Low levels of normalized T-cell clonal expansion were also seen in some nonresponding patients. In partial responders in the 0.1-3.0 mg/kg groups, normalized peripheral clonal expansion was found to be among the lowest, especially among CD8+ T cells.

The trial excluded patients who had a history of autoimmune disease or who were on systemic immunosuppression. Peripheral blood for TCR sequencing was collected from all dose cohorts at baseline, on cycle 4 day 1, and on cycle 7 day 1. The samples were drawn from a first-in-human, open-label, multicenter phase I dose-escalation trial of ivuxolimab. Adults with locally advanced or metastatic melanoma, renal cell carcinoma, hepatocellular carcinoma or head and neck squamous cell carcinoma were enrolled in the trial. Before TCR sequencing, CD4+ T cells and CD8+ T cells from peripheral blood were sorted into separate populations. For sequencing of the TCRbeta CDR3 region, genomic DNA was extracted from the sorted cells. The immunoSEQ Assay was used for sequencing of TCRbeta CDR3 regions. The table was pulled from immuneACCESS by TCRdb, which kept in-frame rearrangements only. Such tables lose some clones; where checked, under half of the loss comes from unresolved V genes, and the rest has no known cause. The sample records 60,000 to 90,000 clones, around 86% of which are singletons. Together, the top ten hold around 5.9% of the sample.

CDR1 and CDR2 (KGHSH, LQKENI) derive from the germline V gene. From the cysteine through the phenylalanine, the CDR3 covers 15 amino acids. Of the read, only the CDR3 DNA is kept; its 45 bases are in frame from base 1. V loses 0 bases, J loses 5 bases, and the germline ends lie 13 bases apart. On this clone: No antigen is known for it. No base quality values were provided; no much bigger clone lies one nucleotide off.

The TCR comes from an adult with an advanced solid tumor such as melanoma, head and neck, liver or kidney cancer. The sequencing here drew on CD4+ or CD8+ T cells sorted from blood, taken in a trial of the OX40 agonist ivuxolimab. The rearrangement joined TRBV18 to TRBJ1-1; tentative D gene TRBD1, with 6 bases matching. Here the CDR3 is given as CASSPPTGQYTEAFF. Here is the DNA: TGTGCCAGCTCACCACCCACAGGACAGTATACTGAAGCTTTCTTT.